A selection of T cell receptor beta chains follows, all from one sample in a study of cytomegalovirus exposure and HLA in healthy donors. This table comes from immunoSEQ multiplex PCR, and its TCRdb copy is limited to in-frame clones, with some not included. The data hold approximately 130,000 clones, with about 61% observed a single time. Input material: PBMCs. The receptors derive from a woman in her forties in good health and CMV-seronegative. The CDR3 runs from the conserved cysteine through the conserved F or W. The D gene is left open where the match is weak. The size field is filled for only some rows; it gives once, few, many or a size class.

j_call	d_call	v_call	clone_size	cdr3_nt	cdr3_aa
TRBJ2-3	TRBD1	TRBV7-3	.	TGTGCCAGCAGCCTCGCCGGGACAGGGGGCGCAGATACGCAGTATTTT	CASSLAGTGGADTQYF
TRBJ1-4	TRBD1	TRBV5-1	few	TGCGCCAGCAGCTTGGGAGGGACAGTAGAAGGTGAAAAACTGTTTTTT	CASSLGGTVEGEKLFF
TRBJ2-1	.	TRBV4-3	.	TGCGCCAGCAGCCAAGTGACAGCCCCCTATGAGCAGTTCTTC	CASSQVTAPYEQFF
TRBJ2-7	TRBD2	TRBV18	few	TGTGCCAGCTCACTGGAACAACTAGCGGGGTACGAGCAGTACTTC	CASSLEQLAGYEQYF
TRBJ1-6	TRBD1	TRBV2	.	TGTGCCAGTAACCCGGGACAGGGGGAATATTCACCCCTCCACTTT	CASNPGQGEYSPLHF
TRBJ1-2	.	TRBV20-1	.	TGCAGTGCTAGTTATTTAGATGGCTACACCTTC	CSASYLDGYTF
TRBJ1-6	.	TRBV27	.	TGTGCCAGCAGTTTAAAGGGGGGGAATTCACCCCTCCACTTT	CASSLKGGNSPLHF
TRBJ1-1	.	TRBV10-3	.	TGTGCCATAACCCAGACGCGAGGGCGGGAAGCTTTCTTT	CAITQTRGREAFF
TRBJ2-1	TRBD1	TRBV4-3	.	TGCGCCAGCAGCCTGGGACAGGACAATGAGCAGTTCTTC	CASSLGQDNEQFF
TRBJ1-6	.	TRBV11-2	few	TGTGCCAGCAGGCCCGTGGGCAAATATAATTCACCCCTCCACTTT	CASRPVGKYNSPLHF
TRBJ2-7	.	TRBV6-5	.	TGTGCCAGCAGTTCCCCCCTCTACGAGCAGTACTTC	CASSSPLYEQYF
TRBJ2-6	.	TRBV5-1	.	TGCGCCAGCAGCCCGGTTGGGGGCACCTCTGGGGCCAACGTCCTGACTTTC	CASSPVGGTSGANVLTF
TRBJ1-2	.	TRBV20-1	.	TGCAGTGCACAGCGGCCGTATGGCTACACCTTC	CSAQRPYGYTF
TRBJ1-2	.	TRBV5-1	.	TGCGCCAGCAGTCCGGTACAGGTTACGTATGGCTACACCTTC	CASSPVQVTYGYTF
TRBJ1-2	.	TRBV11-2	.	TGTGCCAGCAGCCCTTCTGGGACATTCTATGGCTACACCTTC	CASSPSGTFYGYTF
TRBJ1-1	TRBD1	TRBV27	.	TGTGCCAGCAGTTTATCCCGGGACAGGGGTAGATACACTGAAGCTTTCTTT	CASSLSRDRGRYTEAFF
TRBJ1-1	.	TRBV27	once	TGTGCCAGCAGTTTTAGGCAGGGCAGGAACACTGAAGCTTTCTTT	CASSFRQGRNTEAFF
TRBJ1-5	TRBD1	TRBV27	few	TGTGCCAGCAGTTTTGGGCGGCCCCGGGACAGGGATAAGCCCCAGCATTTT	CASSFGRPRDRDKPQHF
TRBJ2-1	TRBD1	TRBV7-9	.	TGTGCCAGCAGCTTAGCGAGTCCCGGGACAGGGTTAACCTACAATGAGCAGTTCTTC	CASSLASPGTGLTYNEQFF
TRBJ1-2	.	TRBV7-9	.	TGTGCCAGCAGCTTGCTAACAGGCTCAGCTAACTATGGCTACACCTTC	CASSLLTGSANYGYTF
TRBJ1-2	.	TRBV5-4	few	TGTGCCAGCAGCCCAAATAACTATGGCTACACCTTC	CASSPNNYGYTF
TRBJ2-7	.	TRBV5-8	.	TGTGCCAGCAGCCTGGTTCTACAGAGCTCCTACGAGCAGTACTTC	CASSLVLQSSYEQYF
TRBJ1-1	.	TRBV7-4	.	TGTGCCAGCACCGTAGAGGCCGGGATTAGGAACACTGAAGCTTTCTTT	CASTVEAGIRNTEAFF
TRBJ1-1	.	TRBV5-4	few	TGTGCCAGCAGCCCGGCCGGGGGAGGGCCCCGGAACACTGAAGCTTTCTTT	CASSPAGGGPRNTEAFF
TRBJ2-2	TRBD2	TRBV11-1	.	TGTGCCAGCAGCCAGAAACAGGGCTGGCGGGGGGGCACCGGGGAGCTGTTTTTT	CASSQKQGWRGGTGELFF
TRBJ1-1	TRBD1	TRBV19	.	TGTGCCAGTAGGTTGGGGGACAGGGTCGGCACTGAAGCTTTCTTT	CASRLGDRVGTEAFF
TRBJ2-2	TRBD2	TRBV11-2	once	TGTGCCAGCAGCTTCAGCGGGGGCACCGGGGAGCTGTTTTTT	CASSFSGGTGELFF
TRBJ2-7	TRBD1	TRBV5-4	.	TGTGCCAGCAGCCCCGACAGGGCATACGAGCAGTACTTC	CASSPDRAYEQYF
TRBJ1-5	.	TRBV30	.	TGTGCCTGGAGTGACACAGGGAAGGGCAATCAGCCCCAGCATTTT	CAWSDTGKGNQPQHF
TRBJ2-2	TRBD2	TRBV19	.	TGTGCCAGTAGTATAGCGCGGGGGGGCCCCGGGGAGCTGTTTTTT	CASSIARGGPGELFF
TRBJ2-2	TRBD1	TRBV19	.	TGTGCCAGTAGATGGACAGGGGTGAACACCGGGGAGCTGTTTTTT	CASRWTGVNTGELFF
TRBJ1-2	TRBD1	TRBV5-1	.	TGCGCCAGCAGCCGGGACAGGGGACTGTATGGCTACACCTTC	CASSRDRGLYGYTF
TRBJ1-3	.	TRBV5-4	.	TGTGCCAGCAGCGTGGATCTCGTCGGAAACACCATATATTTT	CASSVDLVGNTIYF
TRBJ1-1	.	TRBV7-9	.	TGTGCCAGCAGCAACAGGGAGTTGAACACTGAAGCTTTCTTT	CASSNRELNTEAFF
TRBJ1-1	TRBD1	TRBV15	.	TGTGCCACCAGCAAGGGGGACAGAAACACTGAAGCTTTCTTT	CATSKGDRNTEAFF
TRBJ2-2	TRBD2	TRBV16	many	TGTGCCAGCAGCCAAGGGACTACACCTGGCCGGGAGCTGTTTTTT	CASSQGTTPGRELFF
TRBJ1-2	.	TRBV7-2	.	TGTGCCAGCAGCGCCCCAGGGTCCCTCGCCTATGGCTACACCTTC	CASSAPGSLAYGYTF
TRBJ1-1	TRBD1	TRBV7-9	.	TGTGCCAGCAGCTCCATAATGGGACAGGGAGGGACTGAAGCTTTCTTT	CASSSIMGQGGTEAFF
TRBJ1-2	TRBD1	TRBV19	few	TGTGCCAGCGGGGGACAGGATTATGGCTACACCTTC	CASGGQDYGYTF
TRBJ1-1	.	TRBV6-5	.	TGTGCCAGCACCGTACCGAGGGGAAGGGGGACTGAAGCTTTCTTT	CASTVPRGRGTEAFF
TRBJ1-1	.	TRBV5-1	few	TGCGCCAGCAGCTTGGACTCATACGGAATTTATTACTCCGGGGGGAACACTGAAGCTTTCTTT	CASSLDSYGIYYSGGNTEAFF
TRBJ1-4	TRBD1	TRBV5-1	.	TGCGCCAGCAGTCCCGGGACAGCTAATGAAAAACTGTTTTTT	CASSPGTANEKLFF
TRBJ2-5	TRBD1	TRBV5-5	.	TGTGCCAGCACGCTGACAGGGATGGAGACCCAGTACTTC	CASTLTGMETQYF
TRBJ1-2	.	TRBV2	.	TGTGCCAGCAGCCCTTCAGTCTCTGGCTACACCTTC	CASSPSVSGYTF
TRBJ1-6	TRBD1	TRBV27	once	TGTGCCAGGGGGACAGATTCACCCCTCCACTTT	CARGTDSPLHF
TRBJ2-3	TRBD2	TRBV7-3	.	TGTGCCAGCAGCCTGGCCAGCGGGGGGTTAGATACGCAGTATTTT	CASSLASGGLDTQYF
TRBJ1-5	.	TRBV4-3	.	TGCGCCAGCAGCCAAGATCTCGGCAGGGGAGGCAATCAGCCCCAGCATTTT	CASSQDLGRGGNQPQHF
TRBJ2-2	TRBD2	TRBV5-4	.	TGTGCCAGCAGCTCGGGACTAGCGGGGACCGGGGAGCTGTTTTTT	CASSSGLAGTGELFF
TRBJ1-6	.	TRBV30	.	TGTGCCTGGAGTCTGAAGTCAGGTCTCAATTCACCCCTCCGCTTT	CAWSLKSGLNSPLRF